This is a list of T cell receptor beta chains from one sample in a study of beta chain features in type 1 diabetes. Data came from immunoSEQ multiplex PCR; TCRdb stores just in-frame clones and leaves some out. Of about 650,000 clones listed, 9.5% to 15% are singletons. The specimen sequenced was naive CD4+ T cells from blood. The receptors stem from a man aged 25 to 45 with type 1 diabetes. Both conserved end residues are part of each CDR3. A D gene is named only where the DNA matches it firmly. Clone sizes are given selectively: once, few, many, or a class where the clone is expanded.

15	TRBV2	TRBJ2-2	TRBD1	.	CASSIQGASTGELFF	TGTGCCAGCAGCATACAGGGGGCGAGCACCGGGGAGCTGTTTTTT
14	TRBV25-1	TRBJ2-1	.	.	CASSQTNQYNEQFF	TGTGCCAGCAGTCAGACTAATCAATACAATGAGCAGTTCTTC
15	TRBV6-6	TRBJ1-5	.	.	CASSYSTDSNQPQHF	TGTGCCAGCAGTTACTCGACAGATAGCAATCAGCCCCAGCATTTT
12	TRBV5-4	TRBJ1-3	.	.	CASSLAVNTIYF	TGTGCCAGCAGCTTGGCCGTAAACACCATATATTTT
14	TRBV7-2	TRBJ2-7	.	.	CASSLAPVSYEQYF	TGTGCCAGCAGCTTAGCTCCAGTCTCCTACGAGCAGTACTTC
17	TRBV25-1	TRBJ1-2	TRBD1	few	CASSKGTGGEGRYGYTF	TGTGCCAGCAGTAAGGGGACAGGGGGCGAAGGAAGATATGGCTACACCTTC
15	TRBV7-2	TRBJ1-5	.	few	CASSLDRYSNQPQHF	TGTGCCAGCAGCTTAGACCGGTATAGCAATCAGCCCCAGCATTTT
15	TRBV29-1	TRBJ2-7	TRBD2	few	CSVEVSTSGDSEQYF	TGCAGCGTTGAAGTATCGACTAGCGGGGATTCCGAGCAGTACTTC
15	TRBV7-3	TRBJ2-2	.	few	CASSLGAAATGELFF	TGTGCCAGCAGCTTAGGGGCAGCTGCCACCGGGGAGCTGTTTTTT
12	TRBV25-1	TRBJ1-2	.	.	CASSVGDYGYTF	TGTGCCAGCAGTGTGGGGGACTATGGCTACACCTTC
15	TRBV9	TRBJ2-7	TRBD2	.	CASSGGPGGGYEQYF	TGTGCCAGCAGCGGAGGCCCGGGGGGTGGATACGAGCAGTACTTC
14	TRBV28	TRBJ1-2	.	few	CASRRDIFNYGYTF	TGTGCCAGCAGGCGGGACATCTTTAATTATGGCTACACCTTC
15	TRBV27	TRBJ2-1	.	few	CASRRNADGGNEQFF	TGTGCCAGCAGAAGGAATGCTGACGGGGGCAATGAGCAGTTCTTC
11	TRBV20-1	TRBJ2-1	.	.	CSADGYNEQFF	TGCAGTGCTGACGGCTACAATGAGCAGTTCTTC
17	TRBV7-2	TRBJ2-3	TRBD1	.	CASSLNSDRGNADTQYF	TGTGCCAGCAGCTTAAATTCAGACAGGGGAAACGCAGATACGCAGTATTTT
19	TRBV7-9	TRBJ2-1	TRBD2	few	CASSLRGIAGPSSYNEQFF	TGTGCCAGCAGCTTAAGGGGAATAGCGGGGCCGAGCTCCTACAATGAGCAGTTCTTC
14	TRBV5-1	TRBJ1-1	TRBD1	.	CASSSRQGDTEAFF	TGCGCCAGCAGCTCCCGACAGGGAGACACTGAAGCTTTCTTT
13	TRBV29-1	TRBJ1-5	.	few	CSVGAGQDQPQHF	TGCAGCGTAGGGGCAGGCCAGGATCAGCCCCAGCATTTT
15	TRBV14	TRBJ2-2	TRBD1	.	CASSLTGANTGELFF	TGTGCCAGCAGCCTGACAGGGGCGAACACCGGGGAGCTGTTTTTT
15	TRBV6-1	TRBJ2-7	.	.	CASSGNQGYFYEQYF	TGTGCCAGCAGTGGGAATCAGGGATATTTCTACGAGCAGTACTTC
15	TRBV15	TRBJ1-4	.	few	CATSRGTATNEKLFF	TGTGCCACCAGCAGAGGAACAGCAACTAATGAAAAACTGTTTTTT
15	TRBV11-2	TRBJ1-4	.	.	CASSTRQGLYEKLFF	TGTGCCAGCAGCACACGCCAGGGATTGTACGAAAAACTGTTTTTT
15	TRBV7-2	TRBJ2-7	.	.	CASSQEGGWTYEQYF	TGTGCCAGCAGCCAGGAGGGGGGTTGGACCTACGAGCAGTACTTC
11	TRBV20-1	TRBJ1-1	.	few	CSARMNTEAFF	TGCAGTGCTAGAATGAACACTGAAGCTTTCTTT
11	TRBV6-6	TRBJ2-7	.	few	CASSASPEQYF	TGTGCCAGCAGTGCCTCGCCCGAGCAGTACTTC
15	TRBV28	TRBJ2-7	.	.	CASSLAGVNSYEQYF	TGTGCCAGCAGTTTAGCAGGGGTCAACTCCTACGAGCAGTACTTC
14	TRBV19	TRBJ2-5	.	.	CASTQGGTGETQYF	TGTGCCAGTACCCAAGGGGGGACCGGTGAGACCCAGTACTTC
15	TRBV6-5	TRBJ1-1	.	.	CASSAPRGRNTEAFF	TGTGCCAGCAGTGCCCCTCGCGGGAGAAACACTGAAGCTTTCTTT
13	TRBV29-1	TRBJ2-7	.	.	CSVAPLTGNEQYF	TGCAGCGTTGCCCCTTTAACAGGGAACGAGCAGTACTTC
14	TRBV19	TRBJ1-2	.	few	CASSPLTGIYGYTF	TGTGCCAGTAGTCCGCTAACAGGGATCTATGGCTACACCTTC
15	TRBV12-2	TRBJ2-3	.	.	CASRFGGLSTDTQYF	TGTGCAAGTCGCTTCGGGGGGTTAAGCACAGATACGCAGTATTTT
16	TRBV9	TRBJ2-2	.	few	CASSVVQGRSTGELFF	TGTGCCAGCAGCGTAGTACAGGGCAGGAGTACCGGGGAGCTGTTTTTT
15	TRBV30	TRBJ1-5	.	.	CAWSAGLSGNQPQHF	TGTGCCTGGAGTGCGGGGCTTTCCGGCAATCAGCCCCAGCATTTT
14	TRBV28	TRBJ2-1	.	few	CASGGAPSYNEQFF	TGTGCCAGCGGTGGGGCTCCGTCCTACAATGAGCAGTTCTTC
15	TRBV7-8	TRBJ2-3	.	.	CASSFGRGRTDTQYF	TGTGCCAGCAGCTTTGGCAGGGGACGGACAGATACGCAGTATTTT
15	TRBV9	TRBJ2-2	.	.	CASSVGSRGTGELFF	TGTGCCAGCAGCGTAGGGTCCCGGGGGACCGGGGAGCTGTTTTTT
12	TRBV7-9	TRBJ2-5	.	.	CASSQRAETQYF	TGTGCCAGCAGCCAGAGGGCAGAGACCCAGTACTTC
11	TRBV5-4	TRBJ1-2	.	few	CASSLGYGYTF	TGTGCCAGCAGCTTGGGGTATGGCTACACCTTC